Shown below are 22 T cell receptor beta chains from a single sample sequenced in a study of cytomegalovirus exposure and HLA in healthy donors. The method was immunoSEQ multiplex PCR; TCRdb's version includes in-frame clones alone and lacks a portion of them. The sample records about 98,000 clones, roughly 89% being singletons. The specimen was PBMCs. The receptors come from a woman aged 30 to 39 in good health and CMV-seronegative.

The rearrangement links TRBV4-1 to TRBJ2-3, with 11 bases fitting TRBD2. Germline CDR1 is MGHRA and CDR2 is YSYEKL. V shed 0 bases and J 2 bases; nucleotides not matched to a gene: 4. The CDR3 has 17 amino acids. As DNA, the CDR3 is TGCGCCAGCAGCCAAGAAAGGACTAGCGGGTACACAGATACGCAGTATTTT. Its translation is CASSQERTSGYTDTQYF.

A single count supports this clone. The DNA for the CDR3 is TGTGCCAGCAGTTTATCGGCGGAAGAGACCCAGTACTTC. Translating it yields CASSLSAEETQYF. J is TRBJ2-5 and V is TRBV27; D is undetermined. CDR3 length: 13 amino acids. V lost 0 bases, J lost 3 bases, and 5 bases lay in between. The V gene's germline CDR1 is MNHEY and CDR2 SMNVEV (reference sequence).

The rearrangement uses TRBV5-1 and TRBJ1-5, with TRBD1 as a possible D gene (6 bases). Per germline, CDR1 SGHRS and CDR2 YFSETQ. V dropped 0 bases and J dropped 7 bases, with 14 bases sitting between them. There are 15 residues in the CDR3. The CDR3 bases are TGCGCCAGCAGCTTGGCACCTACTCAGGGGCAGCCCCAGCATTTT. Amino acids: CASSLAPTQGQPQHF.

The chain recombines TRBV5-1 with TRBJ2-6, with D perhaps matching TRBD1 (7 bases). The CDR3 is 17 amino acids. V shed 0 bases and J shed 7 bases, with 17 bases lying between them. The germline gives CDR1 SGHRS, CDR2 YFSETQ. CDR3 in DNA: TGCGCCAGCAGCTTGGGAGGCGGGACAGCTTCTGCCAACGTCCTGACTTTC. Translation gives CASSLGGGTASANVLTF.

V is TRBV18 and J is TRBJ1-2, with 7 bases that match TRBD1. CDR3 size: 14 residues. Looked up from germline, CDR1 is KGHSH and CDR2 is LQKENI. Germline trimming cut 3 bases from V and 7 bases from J; bases unmatched to any gene: 8. The CDR3 DNA reads TGTGCCAGCTCACCGGCGGCAGGGGGAATTGGCTACACCTTC. Translated, it gives CASSPAAGGIGYTF.

In this sample, this clone turned up a few times. The chain joins TRBV2 to TRBJ2-3; 10 bases align to TRBD2. The V gene end was trimmed by 10 bases and the J gene end by 4 bases; junction bases not matched to a gene: 11. CDR3 length: 15 amino acids. CDR1 and CDR2 (germline): SNHLY, FYNNEI. CDR3 amino acids: CATLRTSGVADTQYF. The DNA for the CDR3 is TGTGCCACTCTCCGAACTAGCGGGGTCGCAGATACGCAGTATTTT.

The chain carries TRBV9 and TRBJ2-1; tentative D call: TRBD1 (5 bases). The CDR3 is 14 residues long. The ends were cut back, 4 bases at V and 5 bases at J, with 13 bases in the middle. Germline V CDR1 and CDR2: SGDLS, YYNGEE. The CDR3 spells CASSPNVGDNEQFF. For the CDR3, the DNA is TGTGCCAGCAGCCCCAACGTAGGGGACAATGAGCAGTTCTTC.

This chain links TRBV14 with TRBJ2-2; 8 bases are a match to TRBD1. The germline V gene encodes CDR1 SGHDN and CDR2 FVKESK. CDR3 length: 17 amino acids. V lost 0 bases to trimming and J lost 6 bases; unmatched junction nucleotides: 9. CDR3 sequence (DNA): TGTGCCAGCAGCCAAGACCCCGGACAGGGCAGTTCCGGGGAGCTGTTTTTT. It yields the protein CASSQDPGQGSSGELFF.

Notes on this clone: The sample holds other DNA sequences that translate to the same CDR3. The V call is TRBV7-2, the J call TRBJ2-7; D is unclear. The CDR3 has 12 residues. Germline V gene data show CDR1 as SGHTA and CDR2 as FQGNSA. Trimming removed 3 bases from V and 2 bases from J, with 5 bases in between. CDR3 sequence reads: CASSLSTYEQYF. The DNA for the CDR3 is TGTGCCAGCAGCTTGTCTACCTACGAGCAGTACTTC.

The chain uses TRBV6-6 and TRBJ1-2; D unclear. Germline V lookup: CDR1 MNHNY, CDR2 SVGAGI (reference sequence). The V gene lost 6 bases and the J gene lost 5 bases, with 13 bases spanning the gap. The CDR3 consists of 13 residues. In nucleotides, the CDR3 is TGTGCCAGCAGCCACCGTACAGCTTATGGCTACACCTTC. This encodes CASSHRTAYGYTF.

In DNA, the CDR3 is TGCAGCGTAGCACCTCAGGGGGCGTACCACGAGCAGTACTTC. Translating it yields CSVAPQGAYHEQYF. The V gene is TRBV29-1, the J gene TRBJ2-7, with 8 bases aligning to TRBD1. Germline trimming cut 6 bases from V and 5 bases from J; bases unmatched to any gene: 12. CDR3 length: 14 amino acids. Germline assignment: CDR1 SQVTM and CDR2 ANQGSEA.

The rearrangement joins TRBV27 to TRBJ2-2; weak D call: TRBD1 (6 bases). Trimming took 6 bases from V and 4 from J, leaving 9 bases between them. Germline V gene lookup returns CDR1 MNHEY and CDR2 SMNVEV (reference sequence). CDR3 size: 13 residues. The CDR3 reads CASRQGFTGELFF. CDR3 DNA: TGTGCCAGCAGACAGGGATTCACCGGGGAGCTGTTTTTT.

The chain has TRBV6-1 and TRBJ1-2; 7 nucleotides align to TRBD1. The CDR3 totals 14 residues. Germline CDR1 MNHNS, CDR2 SASEGT. V shed 6 bases, J shed 3 bases, and the junction held 7 bases outside the gene matches. This chain's CDR3 is CASRGGREDYGYTF. In DNA, the CDR3 is TGTGCCAGCAGAGGGGGCAGGGAGGACTATGGCTACACCTTC.

The chain recombines TRBV9 with TRBJ1-4; possible D gene TRBD1, 5 bases. CDR3 length: 14 amino acids. The ends were cut back, 4 bases at V and 5 bases at J, with 12 bases in the middle. Germline CDR1 reads SGDLS; CDR2 reads YYNGEE. CDR3 bases: TGTGCCAGCAGCCCAGGGCCCGCGAATGAAAAACTGTTTTTT. Its translation is CASSPGPANEKLFF.

This chain joins TRBV11-1 and TRBJ1-1, with D unresolved. The germline V and J ends were trimmed by 5 bases and 0 bases, with 16 bases remaining between them. Germline V gives CDR1 SGHAT, CDR2 FQDESV (reference sequence). This CDR3 spans 16 amino acids. The CDR3, as DNA: TGTGCCAGCAGCCCAAACATCAGGAAAATGAACACTGAAGCTTTCTTT. Encoded protein: CASSPNIRKMNTEAFF.

The genes are TRBV7-9 and TRBJ1-5; 10 nucleotides match TRBD1. Germline V gene lookup returns CDR1 SEHNR and CDR2 FQNEAQ (reference sequence). The V and J ends lost 8 bases and 5 bases, in that order; junction bases with no gene match: 3. The CDR3 is 13 amino acids. As DNA, the CDR3 is TGTGCCAGCGCGGGGACAGGGGATCAGCCCCAGCATTTT. Translation: CASAGTGDQPQHF. Drawing the rest from reference TRBV7-9 and TRBJ1-5, the complete variable domain is DTGVSQNPRHKITKRGQNVTFRCDPISEHNRLYWYRQTLGQGPEFLTYFQNEAQLEKSRLLSDRFSAERPKGSFSTLEIQRTEQGDSAMYLCASAGTGDQPQHFGDGTRLSIL.

The chain joins TRBV29-1 to TRBJ1-4, with 7 bases aligning to TRBD1. Germline V gives CDR1 SQVTM, CDR2 ANQGSEA. This CDR3 contains 15 residues. Unmatched junction bases numbered 11, after V lost 0 bases and J lost 10 bases. This CDR3 reads CSVEDRRQGVGKLFF. Here the CDR3 DNA reads TGCAGCGTTGAAGATCGTCGACAGGGAGTTGGAAAACTGTTTTTT.

J is TRBJ2-3 and V is TRBV5-6; the D is unclear. The CDR3 has 13 residues. Trimming removed 3 bases at V and 6 bases at J, with 11 bases between. Germline CDR1 SGHDT, CDR2 YYEEEE. The CDR3 DNA reads TGTGCCAGCAGCTCGAGACATCTCGATACGCAGTATTTT. Amino acid sequence: CASSSRHLDTQYF.

The chain carries TRBV9 and TRBJ2-5; tentatively, D is TRBD1 (7 bases). V dropped 3 bases and J dropped 4 bases, with 16 bases sitting between them. Germline lookup yields CDR1 SGDLS and CDR2 YYNGEE. The CDR3 is made up of 15 amino acids. The CDR3 sequence is CASSAQGGWGETQYF. CDR3 nucleotides: TGTGCCAGCAGCGCCCAGGGGGGTTGGGGAGAGACCCAGTACTTC. Filled out from reference TRBV9 and TRBJ2-5, the complete variable domain reads DSGVTQTPKHLITATGQRVTLRCSPRSGDLSVYWYQQSLDQGLQFLIQYYNGEERAKGNILERFSAQQFPDLHSELNLSSLELGDSALYFCASSAQGGWGETQYFGPGTRLLVL.

This sequence joins TRBV13 and TRBJ2-7; 15 bases align to TRBD2. The CDR3 is made up of 17 amino acids. Germline values: CDR1 PRHDT, CDR2 FYEKMQ (reference sequence). The V and J ends lost 5 bases and 2 bases, in that order; junction bases with no gene match: 7. The CDR3 bases are TGTGCCAGCAGCCCTGGGACTAGCGGGGGGTTTACCTACGAGCAGTACTTC. It specifies CASSPGTSGGFTYEQYF.

The rearrangement joins TRBV5-3 to TRBJ2-3; D might be TRBD2 (6 bases). TRBV5-3 is known as an ORF, though its function is uncertain. V lost 0 bases to trimming and J lost 9 bases, with 17 bases between them. This CDR3 contains 15 residues. The CDR3 loop is CARSLGAGLEWTQYF. DNA of the CDR3: TGTGCCAGAAGCTTGGGAGCGGGCCTCGAGTGGACGCAGTATTTT.

The rearrangement joins TRBV5-1 to TRBJ2-2; TRBD1 agrees at 10 bases. The CDR3 has 16 residues. With V trimmed by 0 bases and J by 6 bases, 5 bases remained unmatched. Looked up from germline, CDR1 is SGHRS and CDR2 is YFSETQ. The CDR3 sequence is CASSLAGTGVAGELFF. The CDR3 coding sequence is TGCGCCAGCAGCTTGGCCGGGACAGGGGTCGCCGGGGAGCTGTTTTTT.